These T cell receptor beta chains were read from a single sample in a study of OX40 agonist ivuxolimab in advanced cancers. Sequencing was performed with immunoSEQ multiplex PCR; in TCRdb, only in-frame clones are kept and a portion is missing. The sample includes about 100,000 clones, about 88% of them seen just once. The sequencing here drew on CD4+ or CD8+ T cells sorted from blood, taken in a trial of the OX40 agonist ivuxolimab. The receptors shown here come from an adult with an advanced solid tumor such as melanoma, head and neck, liver or kidney cancer. The CDR3 runs from the conserved cysteine through the conserved F or W. Each record gives: CDR3 length, J gene, clone size, V gene, D gene, CDR3 DNA, CDR3 protein. The D gene is left open where the match is weak. A clone size is listed for some rows: how often the clone was seen (once, few, many), or a class if it is expanded.

>15|TRBJ2-1|NA|TRBV11-3|TRBD2
TGTGCCAGCTCGGTAGCGGGAGTCCAAAATGGTGAGCAGTTCTTC
CASSVAGVQNGEQFF
>17|TRBJ2-7|NA|TRBV27|TRBD2
TGTGCCAGCAGTTTGACTAGCGGGAGTAACCTAGCCTACGAGCAGTACTTC
CASSLTSGSNLAYEQYF
>13|TRBJ1-1|NA|TRBV2|NA
TGTGCCAGCAGTTTCCGGGCCGATGCTGAAGCTTTCTTT
CASSFRADAEAFF
>17|TRBJ2-7|NA|TRBV7-2|TRBD1
TGTGCCAGCAGCGGAGGACCGGGACAGGGGGCTATGTACGAGCAGTACTTC
CASSGGPGQGAMYEQYF
>18|TRBJ2-1|NA|TRBV7-9|NA
TGTGCCAGCAGCCCGACCATGGGACCGGGGTGGGACCCCAATGAGCAGTTCTTC
CASSPTMGPGWDPNEQFF
>13|TRBJ2-7|NA|TRBV11-1|NA
TGTGCCAGCAGCTTAGTCCCTGTTGGGAGGCAGTACTTC
CASSLVPVGRQYF
>14|TRBJ2-3|NA|TRBV27|NA
TGTGCCAGCAGTCCGGGGACACGTCTGAATACGCAGTATTTT
CASSPGTRLNTQYF
>15|TRBJ1-2|NA|TRBV6-6|NA
TGTGCCAGCAGTGAGATACGGACGGCCTTCTATGGCTACACCTTC
CASSEIRTAFYGYTF
>13|TRBJ2-5|once|TRBV30|NA
TGTGCCTGGAGTGGGGTGGGACAAGAGACCCAGTACTTC
CAWSGVGQETQYF
>15|TRBJ2-3|once|TRBV30|TRBD2
TGTGCCTGTGGGACTAGCGGGAGTTTGTCAGATACGCAGTATTTT
CACGTSGSLSDTQYF
>16|TRBJ1-2|NA|TRBV5-1|NA
TGCGCCAGCAGCCCCGAGATGGACAGTAAACTCTATGGCTACACCTTC
CASSPEMDSKLYGYTF
>15|TRBJ2-5|NA|TRBV5-1|NA
TGCGCCAGCAGCAAGACAGGTCCGGGTGGGGAGACCCAGTACTTC
CASSKTGPGGETQYF
>15|TRBJ2-5|NA|TRBV5-1|NA
TGCGCCAGCAGCGTCCTCCGGGACGCTCAAGAGACCCAGTACTTC
CASSVLRDAQETQYF
>15|TRBJ2-3|NA|TRBV19|TRBD2
TGTGCCAGTAGTGTGGGACTAGGGATGGCAGATACGCAGTATTTT
CASSVGLGMADTQYF
>14|TRBJ1-5|NA|TRBV7-6|NA
TGTGCCAGCAGCTTAGGGGCAGGGAATCAGCCCCAGCATTTT
CASSLGAGNQPQHF
>13|TRBJ2-3|NA|TRBV29-1|TRBD2
TGCAGCGTTCGCGGGGGAAACACAGATACGCAGTATTTT
CSVRGGNTDTQYF
>16|TRBJ1-1|NA|TRBV29-1|TRBD1
TGCAGCGTTGAAGTCAGGGGGTTTTCGGTGAACACTGAAGCTTTCTTT
CSVEVRGFSVNTEAFF
>14|TRBJ1-4|NA|TRBV28|NA
TGTGCCAGCAGCCCGGGTTCGGTAAATGAAAAACTGTTTTTT
CASSPGSVNEKLFF
>18|TRBJ1-1|NA|TRBV5-1|NA
TGCGCCAGCAGCTTGTTCCCCACCCTTGGGCCCATGAACACTGAAGCTTTCTTT
CASSLFPTLGPMNTEAFF
>13|TRBJ2-3|NA|TRBV6-1|NA
TGTGCCAGCACTTCGGGGTGGTCAGATACGCAGTATTTT
CASTSGWSDTQYF
>16|TRBJ2-1|NA|TRBV7-3|NA
TGTGCCAGCAGCTTCCTCGGAAGGGCTTCCTACAATGAGCAGTTCTTC
CASSFLGRASYNEQFF
>14|TRBJ1-3|NA|TRBV6-1|NA
TGTGCCAGCAGGAGTACAGGTCTTGGAAACACCATATATTTT
CASRSTGLGNTIYF
>14|TRBJ1-6|NA|TRBV2|TRBD1
TGTGCCAGCTTTCCGGACAGGGATAATTCACCCCTCCACTTT
CASFPDRDNSPLHF
>14|TRBJ2-5|NA|TRBV28|NA
TGTGCCAGCAGTTTAGTGGGAGGACTCGAGACCCAGTACTTC
CASSLVGGLETQYF
>14|TRBJ1-6|NA|TRBV5-1|TRBD1
TGCGCCAGCAGCTTGAGGGGACAGAATTCACCCCTCCACTTT
CASSLRGQNSPLHF
>12|TRBJ1-2|once|TRBV6-5|NA
TGTGCCAGCACCTTGAGGGGGGATGGCTACACCTTC
CASTLRGDGYTF
>12|TRBJ2-1|NA|TRBV30|NA
TGTGCCTGGAGTTACAGGGTCAATGAGCAGTTCTTC
CAWSYRVNEQFF
>15|TRBJ1-1|NA|TRBV6-1|NA
TGTGCCAGCAGTGAAGTGTGGGGGGCGCGCACTGAAGCTTTCTTT
CASSEVWGARTEAFF
>13|TRBJ2-5|NA|TRBV4-2|TRBD2
TGTGCCAGCAGCCAGAGCGGGAGAGAGACCCAGTACTTC
CASSQSGRETQYF
>14|TRBJ1-5|NA|TRBV18|NA
TGTGCCAGCTCACCGTTAGATAGCAATCAGCCCCAGCATTTT
CASSPLDSNQPQHF
>15|TRBJ1-1|NA|TRBV7-9|NA
TGTGCCAGCAGCTTATTTGTGACCGACGGCACTGAAGCTTTCTTT
CASSLFVTDGTEAFF
>20|TRBJ2-1|NA|TRBV4-1|TRBD2
TGCGCCAGCAGCCAAGATTATACTAGCGGGAGGGGCTGGGGCTACAATGAGCAGTTCTTC
CASSQDYTSGRGWGYNEQFF
>13|TRBJ1-1|NA|TRBV6-1|TRBD1
TGTGCCAGCAGTGGACAGGGTAGTAGTGAAGCTTTCTTT
CASSGQGSSEAFF
>15|TRBJ2-5|NA|TRBV5-1|TRBD1
TGCGCCAGCAGCCGGGACAGGGGCCACCAAGAGACCCAGTACTTC
CASSRDRGHQETQYF
>16|TRBJ2-1|NA|TRBV16|TRBD2
TGCGCCAGCAGCCAATTCGCTAGCGGGGGTTACAATGAGCAGTTCTTC
CASSQFASGGYNEQFF
>14|TRBJ2-3|once|TRBV11-2|NA
TGTGCCAGCAGCTTAGAGGGGTATCGGGTTACGCAGTATTTT
CASSLEGYRVTQYF
>16|TRBJ2-1|NA|TRBV7-9|NA
TGTGCCAGCAGCCCCGGACTTCTCACCTCCTACAATGAGCAGTTCTTC
CASSPGLLTSYNEQFF
>16|TRBJ2-1|NA|TRBV28|TRBD2
TGTGCCAGCAGTACGGTAGCGGGGAGCTCCTACAATGAGCAGTTCTTC
CASSTVAGSSYNEQFF
>12|TRBJ2-3|NA|TRBV5-4|NA
TGTGCCAGCAGCCGAGGACCAGATACGCAGTATTTT
CASSRGPDTQYF
>14|TRBJ2-5|NA|TRBV5-4|NA
TGTGCCAGCAGCTTGGGGCCCGCACAAGAGACCCAGTACTTC
CASSLGPAQETQYF
>17|TRBJ2-5|NA|TRBV28|TRBD2
TGTGCCAGCAGTTTTGGGGGGGGAAGGGTTTCCCAAGAGACCCAGTACTTC
CASSFGGGRVSQETQYF
>13|TRBJ2-7|NA|TRBV10-2|TRBD1
TGCGCCAGCATGGGGGACAGTTCCAACGAGCAGTACTTC
CASMGDSSNEQYF
>13|TRBJ1-1|few|TRBV29-1|NA
TGCAGCGTTGCCAGGGTCCAAAACACTGAAGCTTTCTTT
CSVARVQNTEAFF
>17|TRBJ1-1|once|TRBV28|NA
TGTGCCAGCAGTTTCCGAACCCCTCAGGGACATAGCACTGAAGCTTTCTTT
CASSFRTPQGHSTEAFF
>14|TRBJ1-1|NA|TRBV6-5|TRBD1
TGTGCCATTCGACAGGGGGCAGCCAACACTGAAGCTTTCTTT
CAIRQGAANTEAFF
>14|TRBJ2-1|NA|TRBV29-1|TRBD2
TGCAGCGGCGAACTAGCGGGAGTTAGCTATGAGCAGTTCTTC
CSGELAGVSYEQFF
>13|TRBJ2-5|NA|TRBV5-1|NA
TGCGCCAGCAGCTTGTCCCCAGGAGAGACCCAGTACTTC
CASSLSPGETQYF
>14|TRBJ2-7|NA|TRBV19|TRBD2
TGTGCCAGTAGTATAAGGACTAGTGCGTACGAGCAGTACTTC
CASSIRTSAYEQYF
>13|TRBJ1-2|NA|TRBV28|NA
TGTGCCAGCTGGGGAGTGGGGAACTATGGCTACACCTTC
CASWGVGNYGYTF
>15|TRBJ1-2|NA|TRBV7-8|NA
TGTGCCAGCAGCTCCCTTTACTCGGCTAACTATGGCTACACCTTC
CASSSLYSANYGYTF
>13|TRBJ2-7|few|TRBV6-1|NA
TGTGCCAGCAGTGAGGGGACGGGAGTCGAGCAGTACTTC
CASSEGTGVEQYF
>12|TRBJ2-3|NA|TRBV6-5|NA
TGTGCCAGCAGGGCTAGCACAGATACGCAGTATTTT
CASRASTDTQYF
>13|TRBJ2-3|NA|TRBV6-5|NA
TGTGCCAGCAGGAACTCAGGGGGGGGAACGCAGTATTTT
CASRNSGGGTQYF
>13|TRBJ1-1|NA|TRBV14|NA
TGTGCCAGCAGCCAAAGCCGGTACACTGAAGCTTTCTTT
CASSQSRYTEAFF
>13|TRBJ1-2|NA|TRBV2|NA
TGTGCCAGCAGTGAACGGGGTAGAAGTGGCTACACCTTC
CASSERGRSGYTF